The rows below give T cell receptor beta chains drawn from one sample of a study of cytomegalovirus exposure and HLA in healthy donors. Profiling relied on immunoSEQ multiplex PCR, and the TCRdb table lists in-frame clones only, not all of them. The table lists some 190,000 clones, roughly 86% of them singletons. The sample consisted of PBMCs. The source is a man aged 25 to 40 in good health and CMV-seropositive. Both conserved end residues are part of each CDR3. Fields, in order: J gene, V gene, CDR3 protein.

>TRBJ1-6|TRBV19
CATAPSYNSPLHF
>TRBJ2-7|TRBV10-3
CAISDPGLADYEQYF
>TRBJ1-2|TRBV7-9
CASSRTGGDAFYGYTF
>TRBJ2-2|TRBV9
CASSVAGTLTGELFF
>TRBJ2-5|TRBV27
CASSLSGLPSGDGGETQYF
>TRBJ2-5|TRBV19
CASSIQHVVETQYF
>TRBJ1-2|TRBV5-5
CASSRAGTANYTF
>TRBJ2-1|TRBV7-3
CASTWASGNNEQFF
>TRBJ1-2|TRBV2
CASSRTRDGTGDGYTF
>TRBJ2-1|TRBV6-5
CASSRGGRYNEQFF
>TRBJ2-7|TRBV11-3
CASSRRDRVTYEQYF
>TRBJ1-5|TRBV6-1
CASSAQGRYQPQHF
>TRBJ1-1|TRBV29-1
CSTSITGNTEAFF
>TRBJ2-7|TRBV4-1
CASSGQGAGEQYF
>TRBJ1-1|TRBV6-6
CASSRRQGGMNTEAFF
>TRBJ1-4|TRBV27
CASSFDSNEKLFF
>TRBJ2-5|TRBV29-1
CSVVGYQETQYF